The 27 T cell receptor beta chains below come from one sample, sequenced in a study of cytomegalovirus exposure and HLA in healthy donors. PCR amplification relied on 60 Vbeta primers (plus 13 Jbeta primers). The repertoire was sequenced with immunoSEQ multiplex PCR; TCRdb's copy has only in-frame clones and lacks some. Seen here are 150,000 to 200,000 clones, roughly 65% observed once, and the top ten hold approximately 5%. Sequenced: PBMCs. The source of these receptors is a young man in good health and CMV-seropositive.

This sequence joins TRBV29-1 and TRBJ2-5, with a possible D match to TRBD2 (5 bases). The V gene's germline CDR1 is SQVTM and CDR2 ANQGSEA. There are 12 residues in the CDR3. Trimming pared 6 bases from V and 4 bases from J, leaving 12 bases between. The CDR3 here is CSVGSEGETQYF. The CDR3 coding sequence is TGCAGCGTAGGATCAGAGGGAGAGACCCAGTACTTC.

This chain links TRBV2 with TRBJ2-3; 13 bases are shared with TRBD2. The ends lost 6 bases at V and 4 bases at J; junction bases unmatched: 4. In germline, CDR1 is SNHLY, CDR2 FYNNEI. CDR3 size: 15 residues. CDR3 in DNA: TGTGCCAGCAGAGTACTAGCGGGGGGGCCAGATACGCAGTATTTT. This sequence encodes CASRVLAGGPDTQYF.

The rearrangement links TRBV5-1 to TRBJ1-1; D may be TRBD1 (6 bases). Germline CDR1 is SGHRS and CDR2 is YFSETQ. The V and J ends lost 3 bases and 7 bases respectively, with 22 bases between them. CDR3 length: 16 residues. In DNA, the CDR3 is TGCGCCAGCAGCTCTACGGGGACACTTATAGAATTTGAAGCTTTCTTT. It translates to CASSSTGTLIEFEAFF.

The rearrangement links TRBV5-6 to TRBJ1-2; 9 bases fit TRBD1. The trim removed 2 bases at V and 6 bases at J, leaving 5 bases unmatched. Germline V gives CDR1 SGHDT, CDR2 YYEEEE. There are 14 residues in the CDR3. CDR3: CASSFLGQGDGYTF. Here the CDR3 DNA reads TGTGCCAGCAGCTTTTTGGGACAGGGAGATGGCTACACCTTC. Combining the CDR3 with reference TRBV5-6 and TRBJ1-2 gives the whole variable domain DAGVTQSPTHLIKTRGQQVTLRCSPKSGHDTVSWYQQALGQGPQFIFQYYEEEERQRGNFPDRFSGHQFPNYSSELNVNALLLGDSALYLCASSFLGQGDGYTFGSGTRLTVV.

The rearrangement links TRBV4-2 to TRBJ2-2; D gene unclear. This CDR3 has 13 residues. V was shortened by 0 bases and J by 6 bases, with 5 bases between the two germline ends. Germline V gene sequence: CDR1 LGHNA, CDR2 YNFKEQ. In nucleotides, the CDR3 is TGTGCCAGCAGCCAAGAATCATCCGGGGAGCTGTTTTTT. It yields the protein CASSQESSGELFF.

This clone has a single count. This chain uses TRBV30 with TRBJ2-1, with 7 bases aligning to TRBD2. Losses at the gene ends were 1 base for V and 9 bases for J; bases not matched to a gene: 0. Germline V CDR1 and CDR2: GTSNPN, SVGIG (reference sequence). The CDR3 contains 11 residues. The CDR3 bases are TGTGCCTGGAGTGGCGGGAGTGAGCAGTTCTTC. Its protein is CAWSGGSEQFF.

V usage is TRBV2 and J usage is TRBJ1-5, with 10 bases that match TRBD1. Germline CDR1 and CDR2: SNHLY and FYNNEI. The length of the CDR3 is 17 residues. The junction had 10 bases not matched to a gene; V was cut back by 5 bases and J by 3 bases. Written as DNA, the CDR3 is TGTGCCAGCAGTACCCTTCAGGGACAGGGGAACAATCAGCCCCAGCATTTT. Translating gives CASSTLQGQGNNQPQHF.

This sequence joins TRBV11-2 and TRBJ2-2; 8 nucleotides line up with TRBD1. Germline V CDR1 and CDR2: SGHAT, FQNNGV. The V gene end was trimmed by 8 bases and the J gene end by 6 bases; junction bases not matched to a gene: 11. The CDR3 covers 15 residues. The CDR3 sequence: CASCDRGLNAGELFF. DNA of the CDR3: TGTGCCAGCTGCGACAGGGGTTTAAATGCCGGGGAGCTGTTTTTT.

The chain links TRBV27 to TRBJ2-3, with 12 bases aligning to TRBD1. Trimming took 3 bases from V and 3 from J; bases not matched to a gene: 4. This CDR3 contains 16 residues. The germline CDR1 and CDR2 sequences are MNHEY and SMNVEV (reference sequence). CDR3 coding DNA: TGTGCCAGCAGTTTCCGGGACAGGGGGCGGACAGATACGCAGTATTTT. Translation: CASSFRDRGRTDTQYF.

The chain links TRBV4-1 to TRBJ2-1; 8 bases match TRBD2. V was pared by 0 bases and J by 4 bases, with 2 bases of the junction left unmatched. Per the germline V gene, CDR1 is MGHRA and CDR2 is YSYEKL. This CDR3 has 15 amino acids. The CDR3 DNA reads as TGCGCCAGCAGCCAAGACAGCGGGGGATACAATGAGCAGTTCTTC. Its protein is CASSQDSGGYNEQFF.

CDR3 nucleotides: TGCGCCAGCAGCTTGGGAGGGAATAGCAATCAGCCCCAGCATTTT. Residues: CASSLGGNSNQPQHF. The chain has TRBV5-1 and TRBJ1-5, with D uncertain. CDR1 and CDR2 (germline): SGHRS, YFSETQ. Trimming shortened V by 0 bases and J by 0 bases, and 7 bases separated the two germline ends. The CDR3 spans 15 residues.

This chain uses TRBV6-1 with TRBJ2-1, with 8 nucleotides matching TRBD2. V was clipped by 3 bases and J by 9 bases; unmatched bases: 1. The CDR3 has 12 residues. Germline lookup yields CDR1 MNHNS and CDR2 SASEGT. As DNA, the CDR3 is TGTGCCAGCAGTGACGGGGGGGGTGAGCAGTTCTTC. Translated, it gives CASSDGGGEQFF.

This rearrangement joins TRBV27 to TRBJ1-5; D possibly corresponds to TRBD1 (5 bases). Trimming removed 5 bases from V and 4 bases from J, with 15 bases in between. Germline V CDR1 and CDR2: MNHEY, SMNVEV (reference sequence). The CDR3 totals 15 residues. In nucleotides, the CDR3 is TGTGCCAGCAGTCTTACCCGGGGGGGGAATCAGCCCCAGCATTTT. This translates into CASSLTRGGNQPQHF.

The chain is built from TRBV19 and TRBJ2-5; D might be TRBD2 (6 bases). Germline V gene sequence: CDR1 LNHDA, CDR2 SQIVND (reference sequence). Trimming took off 7 bases at V and 7 bases at J, with 19 bases between the two ends. This CDR3 contains 14 residues. CDR3 amino acids: CASNMGGAGGTQYF. The CDR3 bases are TGTGCCAGTAACATGGGTGGGGCCGGGGGGACCCAGTACTTC.

The gene calls are TRBV11-2 and TRBJ1-4, with 9 bases lining up with TRBD1. Per germline, CDR1 SGHAT and CDR2 FQNNGV. The V gene end was trimmed by 3 bases and the J gene end by 7 bases; junction bases not matched to a gene: 6. CDR3 length equals 15 residues. The CDR3, as DNA: TGTGCCAGCAGCTTGGGGGACAGGGACCGTGAAAAACTGTTTTTT. Its translation is CASSLGDRDREKLFF.

This clone has only a few counts. J is TRBJ2-2 and V is TRBV5-1; 8 nucleotides line up with TRBD1. This CDR3 spans 16 amino acids. J gave up 3 bases and V 0 bases, and 4 bases lay outside the gene matches. The germline CDR1 and CDR2 sequences are SGHRS and YFSETQ. DNA of the CDR3: TGCGCCAGCAGCTTGGCGTCAGGGGGCTACACCGGGGAGCTGTTTTTT. Its translation: CASSLASGGYTGELFF.

The chain has TRBV15 and TRBJ2-2; D might be TRBD2 (5 bases). V lost 7 bases and J 1 base, leaving 10 bases between the germline ends. This CDR3 contains 14 residues. Germline CDR1 LNHNV, CDR2 YYDKDF (reference sequence). The DNA of the CDR3 is TGTGCCACCAAAAGGGAGAGGAACACCGGGGAGCTGTTTTTT. Residues: CATKRERNTGELFF. The complete variable domain, with remaining parts taken from reference TRBV15 and TRBJ2-2, reads DAMVIQNPRYQVTQFGKPVTLSCSQTLNHNVMYWYQQKSSQAPKLLFHYYDKDFNNEADTPDNFQSRRPNTSFCFLDIRSPGLGDTAMYLCATKRERNTGELFFGEGSRLTVL.

V usage is TRBV5-1 and J usage is TRBJ2-5, with D possibly being TRBD2 (5 bases). Germline values: CDR1 SGHRS, CDR2 YFSETQ. This CDR3 is 14 amino acids long. The V gene lost 4 bases and the J gene lost 5 bases, with 15 bases spanning the gap. CDR3 region: CASSEGSAGETQYF. DNA for the CDR3: TGCGCCAGCAGCGAGGGAAGTGCCGGGGAGACCCAGTACTTC.

As regards this clone: Other nucleotide sequences from this sample produce the same CDR3. This chain links TRBV29-1 with TRBJ2-3; possible D gene TRBD1, 6 bases. The CDR3 runs to 12 residues. Germline CDR1 reads SQVTM; CDR2 reads ANQGSEA. V was pared by 3 bases and J by 4 bases, with 8 bases between. In nucleotides, the CDR3 is TGCAGCGTTGAGCAGGGGTCAGATACGCAGTATTTT. Protein sequence: CSVEQGSDTQYF.

V and J are TRBV7-9 and TRBJ2-2; D gene unclear. V lost 2 bases to trimming and J lost 0 bases, with 13 bases between them. The germline gives CDR1 SEHNR, CDR2 FQNEAQ (reference sequence). CDR3 size: 17 residues. CDR3 region: CASSLIRWPTNTGELFF. The CDR3 nucleotides read TGTGCCAGCAGCTTAATCCGATGGCCGACGAACACCGGGGAGCTGTTTTTT.

This rearrangement joins TRBV7-3 to TRBJ1-4, with D possibly matching TRBD1 (5 bases). Between the trimmed V and J ends, which lost 2 bases and 7 bases, there was a span of 17 bases. Germline V lookup: CDR1 SGHTA, CDR2 FQGTGA. CDR3 length: 16 residues. This CDR3 is CASSLGVAGRSEKLFF. Written as DNA, the CDR3 is TGTGCCAGCAGCTTAGGTGTTGCAGGGAGGAGTGAAAAACTGTTTTTT.

This clone was seen a handful of times. CDR3 nucleotide sequence: TGTGCCAGCAGCCCTTGGACTAGCTCCTACAATGAGCAGTTCTTC. It codes for CASSPWTSSYNEQFF. The chain couples TRBV5-4 to TRBJ2-1, with 7 bases identical to TRBD2. Germline V lookup: CDR1 SGHNT, CDR2 YYREEE (reference sequence). J was trimmed by 0 bases and V by 4 bases; bases with no gene match: 4. CDR3 size: 15 residues.

This clone was counted between two and nine times. The chain is built from TRBV7-2 and TRBJ2-3; perhaps TRBD2 as D (6 bases). CDR1 is SGHTA and CDR2 is FQGNSA in the germline V gene. Trimming took off 5 bases at V and 0 bases at J, with 12 bases between the two ends. This CDR3 region has 15 residues. The CDR3 region has the DNA TGTGCCAGCAGCCCAGAGCGGGTCAGCACAGATACGCAGTATTTT. It translates to CASSPERVSTDTQYF.

This clone was recorded a few times. The V call is TRBV30, the J call TRBJ2-7; TRBD1 might be the D (6 bases). V gave up 5 bases and J gave up 6 bases, with 11 bases separating them. Germline CDR1 is GTSNPN and CDR2 is SVGIG (reference sequence). The CDR3 extends over 11 amino acids. The CDR3 coding sequence is TGTGCCTGGGGAGACAGGTTCGAGCAGTACGTC. As protein: CAWGDRFEQYV.

This chain joins TRBV5-1 and TRBJ2-3; a weak D match, TRBD2 (5 bases). CDR1 and CDR2 from the germline V gene are SGHRS and YFSETQ. The V gene lost 2 bases and the J gene lost 3 bases, with 13 bases spanning the gap. This CDR3 contains 15 residues. The CDR3 here is CASSLEGRRTDTQYF. CDR3 sequence (DNA): TGCGCCAGCAGCTTAGAAGGGAGAAGAACAGATACGCAGTATTTT.

The chain employs TRBV28 and TRBJ2-7; 7 positions agree with TRBD1. The CDR3 covers 13 residues. Germline V gene sequence: CDR1 MDHEN, CDR2 SYDVKM. V trimming: 6 bases; J trimming: 5 bases; junction bases outside the gene matches: 7. CDR3 coding DNA: TGTGCCAGCAGCACGCAGGGGGTGCACGAGCAGTACGTC. It yields the protein CASSTQGVHEQYV.

The rearrangement links TRBV7-2 to TRBJ2-5, with 7 bases aligning to TRBD2. CDR1 SGHTA and CDR2 FQGNSA come from the germline V gene. Trimming at V came to 1 base and at J to 5 bases, leaving 1 base not matched to a gene. The CDR3 is made up of 13 amino acids. CDR3 DNA: TGTGCCAGCAGCTTAGGGGGGGGTGAGACCCAGTACTTC. Protein sequence: CASSLGGGETQYF.